The sequence of this TCR beta chain was determined in a study of lymphopenia after photon versus proton radiotherapy. Profiling relied on immunoSEQ multiplex PCR, and the TCRdb table lists in-frame clones only, not all of them. Among 30,000 to 35,000 clones listed, roughly nine tenths were seen once. The sequence was obtained from a woman in her 70s with pancreatic cancer. Some clones in this sample may be carry-over from other donors' samples. The specimen was peripheral blood, collected from a patient treated with proton-based radiotherapy.

CDR3 in amino acids: CASSQDRAQEIYGYTF. The CDR3, as DNA: TGTGCCAGCAGCCAAGATCGGGCCCAGGAGATCTATGGCTACACCTTC. This sequence joins TRBV4-2 and TRBJ1-2; D remains unclear. V lost 0 bases and J lost 4, with 15 bases in between. Germline V gene data show CDR1 as LGHNA and CDR2 as YNFKEQ. The CDR3 has 16 residues.